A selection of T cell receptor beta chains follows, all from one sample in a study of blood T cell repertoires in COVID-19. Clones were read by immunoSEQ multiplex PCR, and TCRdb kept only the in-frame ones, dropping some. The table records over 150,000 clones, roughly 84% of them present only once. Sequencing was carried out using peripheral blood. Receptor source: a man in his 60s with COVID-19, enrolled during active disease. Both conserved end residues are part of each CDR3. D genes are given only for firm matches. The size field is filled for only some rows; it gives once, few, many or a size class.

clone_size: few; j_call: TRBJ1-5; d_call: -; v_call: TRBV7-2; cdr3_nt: TGTGCCAGCAGCTTATCAGGTTCTATACCCCAGCATTTT; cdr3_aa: CASSLSGSIPQHF
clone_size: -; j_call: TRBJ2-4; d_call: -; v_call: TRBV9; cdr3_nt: TGTGCCAGCAGCGTAGCTGGGGCCGGCGATATTCAGTACTTC; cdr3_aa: CASSVAGAGDIQYF
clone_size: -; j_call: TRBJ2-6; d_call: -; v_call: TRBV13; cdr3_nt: TGTGCCAGCAGCTTAGGGCAGGGTTCTGGGGCCAACGTCCTGACTTTC; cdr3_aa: CASSLGQGSGANVLTF
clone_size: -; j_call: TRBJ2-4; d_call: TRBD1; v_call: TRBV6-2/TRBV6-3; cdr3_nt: TGTGCCAGCAGTTACGAGGGGGCAGGCAAAAACATTCAGTACTTC; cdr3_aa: CASSYEGAGKNIQYF
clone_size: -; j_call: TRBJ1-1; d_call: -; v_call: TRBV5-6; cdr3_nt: TGTGCCAGCAGCTTAGGGGGAGAAGCTTTCTTT; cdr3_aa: CASSLGGEAFF
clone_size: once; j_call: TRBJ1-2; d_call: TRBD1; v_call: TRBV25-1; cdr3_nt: TGTGCCAGCAGCCGAGGGACCGGGACAGGGGACTATGGCTACACCTTC; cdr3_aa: CASSRGTGTGDYGYTF
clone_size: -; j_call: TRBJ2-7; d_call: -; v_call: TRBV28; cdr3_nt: TGTGCCAGCAGCCCAACAGGGAGGCAGTACTTC; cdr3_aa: CASSPTGRQYF
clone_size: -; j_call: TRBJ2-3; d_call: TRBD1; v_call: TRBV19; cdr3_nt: TGTGCCAGTAGTACAACCGGGACAGGGACCACAGATACGCAGTATTTT; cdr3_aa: CASSTTGTGTTDTQYF
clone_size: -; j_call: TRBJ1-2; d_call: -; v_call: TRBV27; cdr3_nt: TGTGCCAGCAGCCCTGGACGGACTTATGGCTACACCTTC; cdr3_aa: CASSPGRTYGYTF
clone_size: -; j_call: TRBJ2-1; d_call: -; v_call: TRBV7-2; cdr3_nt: TGTGCCAGCAGCTTTGAAGCGAGGGTATACAATGAGCAGTTCTTC; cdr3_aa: CASSFEARVYNEQFF
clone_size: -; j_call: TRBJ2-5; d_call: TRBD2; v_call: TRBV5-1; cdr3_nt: TGCGCCAGCAGTTGGGGGTCTAGCGGAGAGGAGACCCAGTACTTC; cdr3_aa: CASSWGSSGEETQYF
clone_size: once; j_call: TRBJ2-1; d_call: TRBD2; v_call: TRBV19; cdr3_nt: TGTGCCAGTAGTGTCCTAGCGGGAGGGCCTTATGAGCAGTTCTTC; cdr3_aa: CASSVLAGGPYEQFF
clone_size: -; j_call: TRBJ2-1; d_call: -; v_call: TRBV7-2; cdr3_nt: TGTGCCAGCAGCGGGATTGGGCTAGCCGGAGGGAATGAGCAGTTCTTC; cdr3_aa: CASSGIGLAGGNEQFF
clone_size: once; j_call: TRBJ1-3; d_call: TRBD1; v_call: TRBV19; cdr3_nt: TGTGCCAGTAGTATTGCATCGGGACAGGGCTATGGAAACACCATATATTTT; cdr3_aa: CASSIASGQGYGNTIYF
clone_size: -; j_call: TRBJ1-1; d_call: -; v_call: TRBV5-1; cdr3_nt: TGCGCCAGCAGCTCGAACAGGGAAGCTTTCTTT; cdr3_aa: CASSSNREAFF
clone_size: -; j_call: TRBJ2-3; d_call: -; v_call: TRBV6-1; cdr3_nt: TGTGCCAGCAGTGAAGCTGGGGGGGGGCCAGATACGCAGTATTTT; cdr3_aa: CASSEAGGGPDTQYF
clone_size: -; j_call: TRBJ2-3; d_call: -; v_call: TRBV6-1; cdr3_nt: TGTGCCAGCAGGTTTGGAGGGGATACGCAGTATTTT; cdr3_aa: CASRFGGDTQYF
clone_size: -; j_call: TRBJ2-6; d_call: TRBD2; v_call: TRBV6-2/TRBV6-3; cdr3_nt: TGTGCCAGCAGTGCGGGAGGACTAGCGGGGGCTCTGGGGGCCAACGTCCTGACTTTC; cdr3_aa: CASSAGGLAGALGANVLTF
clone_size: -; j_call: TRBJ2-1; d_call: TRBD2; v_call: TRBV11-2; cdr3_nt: TGTGCCAGCAGCTCTAGCGGGACTTCCGGGGATGAGCAGTTCTTC; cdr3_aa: CASSSSGTSGDEQFF
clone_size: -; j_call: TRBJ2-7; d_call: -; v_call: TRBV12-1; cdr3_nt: TGTGCCAGCAGCTTTGCTGGCAGAGGAGGCCACGAGCAGTACTTC; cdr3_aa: CASSFAGRGGHEQYF
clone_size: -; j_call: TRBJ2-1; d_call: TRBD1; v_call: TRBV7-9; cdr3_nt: TGTGCCAGCAGCCCCCGGACAGGTTACAATGAGCAGTTCTTC; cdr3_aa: CASSPRTGYNEQFF
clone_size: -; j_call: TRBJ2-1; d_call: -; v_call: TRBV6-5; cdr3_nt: TGTGCCAGCTGTTCAGGATTGGGAGATGAGCAGTTCTTC; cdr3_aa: CASCSGLGDEQFF
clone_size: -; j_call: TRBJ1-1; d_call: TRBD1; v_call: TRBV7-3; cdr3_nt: TGTGCCAGCAGCCGGGACAGGGATGAAGCTTTCTTT; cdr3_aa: CASSRDRDEAFF
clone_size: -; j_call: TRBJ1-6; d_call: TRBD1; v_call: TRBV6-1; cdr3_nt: TGTGCCAGCAGTGAATACAGGGGGCCGGGCTCACCCCTCCACTTT; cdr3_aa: CASSEYRGPGSPLHF
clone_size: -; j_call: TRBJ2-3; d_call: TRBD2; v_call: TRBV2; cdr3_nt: TGTGCCAGCAGTGGGGCTAGCGGGGGGGCAGATACGCAGTATTTT; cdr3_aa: CASSGASGGADTQYF
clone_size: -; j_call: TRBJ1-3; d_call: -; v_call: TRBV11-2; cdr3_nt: TGTGCCAGCAGCCAACTAATGGGACTGAAGGACGGAAACACCATATATTTT; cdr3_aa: CASSQLMGLKDGNTIYF
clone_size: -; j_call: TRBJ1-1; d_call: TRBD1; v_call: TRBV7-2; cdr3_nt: TGTGCCAGCAGCCTAAGCGCCCAGGGGGGAGCTTTCTTT; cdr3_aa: CASSLSAQGGAFF
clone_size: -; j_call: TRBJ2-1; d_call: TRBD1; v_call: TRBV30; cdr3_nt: TGTGCCGAAAAGGGACAGGCAGGGAATGAGCAGTTCTTC; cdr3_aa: CAEKGQAGNEQFF
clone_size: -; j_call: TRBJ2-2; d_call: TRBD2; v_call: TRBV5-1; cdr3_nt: TGCGCCAGTTTAGCGGGAGAGAACACCGGGGAGCTGTTTTTT; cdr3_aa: CASLAGENTGELFF
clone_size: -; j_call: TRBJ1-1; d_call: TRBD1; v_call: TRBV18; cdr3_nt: TGTGCCAGCTCCCCGGGTCAGGGGGCGAACACTGAAGCTTTCTTT; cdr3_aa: CASSPGQGANTEAFF
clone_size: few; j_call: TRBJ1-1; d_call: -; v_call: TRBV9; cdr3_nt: TGTGCCAGCAGCCCGGGAGGTGATGGTCGGGCCACTGAAGCTTTCTTT; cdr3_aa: CASSPGGDGRATEAFF
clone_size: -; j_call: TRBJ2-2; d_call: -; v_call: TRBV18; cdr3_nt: TGTGCCAGCTCACCACCACAGGGGAACACCGGGGAGCTGTTTTTT; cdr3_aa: CASSPPQGNTGELFF
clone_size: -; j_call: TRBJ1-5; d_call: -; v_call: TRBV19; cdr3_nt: TGTGCCAGTAGTATAGGAGGAATGGCGGGGCGCCGGTATCAGCCCCAGCATTTT; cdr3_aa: CASSIGGMAGRRYQPQHF
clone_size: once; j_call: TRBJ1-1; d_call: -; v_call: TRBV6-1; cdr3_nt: TGTGCCAGCACTCTCAGACAAGTCACTGAAGCTTTCTTT; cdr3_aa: CASTLRQVTEAFF
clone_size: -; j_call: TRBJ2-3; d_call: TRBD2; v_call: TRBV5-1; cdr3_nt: TGCGCCAGCAGCTTGGCTAGCGGGGGAACAGATACGCAGTATTTT; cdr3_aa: CASSLASGGTDTQYF
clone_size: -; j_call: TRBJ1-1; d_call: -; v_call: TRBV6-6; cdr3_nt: TGTGCCAGCAGTTCTGTAGGGGGAAACACTGAAGCTTTCTTT; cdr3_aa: CASSSVGGNTEAFF
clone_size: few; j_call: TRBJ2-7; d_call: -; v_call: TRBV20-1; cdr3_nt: TGCAGTGCTAGCGACAGAGGTACAGAGTACTTC; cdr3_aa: CSASDRGTEYF
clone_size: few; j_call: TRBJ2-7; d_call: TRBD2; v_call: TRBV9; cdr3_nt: TGTGCCAGCAGCCCGGGACTAGCGGGAGTCGAGCAGTACTTC; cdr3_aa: CASSPGLAGVEQYF
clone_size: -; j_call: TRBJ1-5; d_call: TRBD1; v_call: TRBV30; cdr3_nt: TGTGCCTGGAGTATTCGGACAGGGACTAATCAGCCCCAGCATTTT; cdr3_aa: CAWSIRTGTNQPQHF
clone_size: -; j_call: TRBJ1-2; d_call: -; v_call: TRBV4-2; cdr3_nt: TGTGCCAGCAGCCAAGAACCCCTGCCAGGGTCTAATGGCTACACCTTC; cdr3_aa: CASSQEPLPGSNGYTF
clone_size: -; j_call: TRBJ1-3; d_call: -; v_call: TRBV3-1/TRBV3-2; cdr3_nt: TGTGCCAGCAGCCAACGGCGGATGAGCTCTGGAAACACCATATATTTT; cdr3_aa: CASSQRRMSSGNTIYF
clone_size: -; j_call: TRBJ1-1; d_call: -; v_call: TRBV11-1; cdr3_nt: TGTGCCAGCAGTCCCCAGTCTCTCTCGAACACTGAAGCTTTCTTT; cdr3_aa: CASSPQSLSNTEAFF